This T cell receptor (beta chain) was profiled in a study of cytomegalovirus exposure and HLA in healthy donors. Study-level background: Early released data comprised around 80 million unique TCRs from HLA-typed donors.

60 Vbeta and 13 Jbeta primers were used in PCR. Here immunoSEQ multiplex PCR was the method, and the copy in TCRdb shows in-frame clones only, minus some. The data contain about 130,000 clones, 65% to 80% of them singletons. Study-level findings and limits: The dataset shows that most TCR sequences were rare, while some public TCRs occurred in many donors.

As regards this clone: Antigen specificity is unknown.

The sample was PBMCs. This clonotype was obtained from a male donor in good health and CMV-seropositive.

This CDR3 is CASTTYVGSKSNTQYF. In nucleotides, the CDR3 is TGTGCCAGCACCACATACGTAGGGAGTAAGTCCAATACGCAGTATTTT. The chain combines TRBV27 with TRBJ2-3; D may be TRBD2 (5 bases). The germline V gene encodes CDR1 MNHEY and CDR2 SMNVEV (reference sequence). CDR3 size: 16 residues. Trimming left V 7 bases short and J 7 bases short, with 24 bases between.